The source of this T cell receptor (beta chain) is a study of blood T cell repertoires in COVID-19. On the study more broadly: Acute and convalescent COVID-19 samples came from the United States, Italy and Spain. Sample material is recorded as cDNA or gDNA derived from T cells, B-cell-depleted T cells, or PBMCs.

Deletions cut 0 bases from V and 9 bases from J, with 13 bases between. Germline-derived CDR1 and CDR2 are SGHRS and YFSETQ. The CDR3 spans 14 residues. In the study's own analysis: For nucleated cells, counts were estimated from reference gene primer amplification. TCRdb keeps only in-frame clones here, not all; method: immunoSEQ multiplex PCR. That table is the source of V, J and clone size, and D and trimming were worked out from the DNA. The table lists roughly 110,000 clones, 70% to 90% of them singletons, with 8% to 9.5% in the top ten. The J gene is TRBJ2-1, the V gene TRBV5-1; D unclear. The receptor's source is a woman in her seventies who had recovered from COVID-19. The sequenced material came from peripheral blood. The CDR3 region is CASSLGQIDGEQFF. The CDR3 DNA follows: TGCGCCAGCAGCTTGGGCCAGATTGATGGTGAGCAGTTCTTC.